This TCR beta chain was identified during a study of T cell clonality in common variable immunodeficiency. The method was immunoSEQ multiplex PCR; TCRdb's version includes in-frame clones alone and lacks a portion of them. The sample presents about 52,000 clones, none singletons. This clone was counted ten times or more. The read ends 3 residues shy of where the CDR3 ends; the end is completed using the germline J gene. This CDR3 comprises 15 residues. From germline, CDR1 is KGHSH and CDR2 LQKENI. V lost 4 bases to trimming and J lost 3 bases, with 15 bases between them. What was sequenced was peripheral blood mononuclear cells. The rearrangement uses TRBV18 and TRBJ1-1; the D gene is possibly TRBD1 (6 bases). This receptor was taken from a person aged 18-70 years in good health. CDR3 DNA, as far as it was read: TGTGCCAGCTCACGCCGGACAGTACCCGACACTGAA. This translates into CASSRRTVPDTE. The CDR3 reads in full as CASSRRTVPDTEAFF.